This T cell receptor beta chain was identified in a study of patients and donors after allogeneic stem cell transplantation. This clonotype came up many times. Unmatched junction bases numbered 9, after V lost 1 base and J lost 9 bases. Germline-derived CDR1 and CDR2 are SGHTA and FQGTGA. This CDR3 contains 15 residues. Each CDR3 protein gets one entry after TCRdb re-called the RT-PCR reads with MiXCR. This sample has 45,000 to 65,000 distinct CDR3 sequences, with roughly 15% found just once. Source material: blood, either unsorted or a sorted T cell fraction (not recorded which). V is TRBV7-3 and J is TRBJ2-1; 7 bases align to TRBD1. The source of this sequence is a human donor who was either an allogeneic HSCT recipient or a stem cell or donor lymphocyte infusion donor (not recorded which). It is not recorded whose cells these are; they may come from a transplant donor. Here the CDR3 DNA reads TGTGCCAGCAGCTTAAACATACGGGCAGGGGGTGAGCAGTTCTTC. Translated: CASSLNIRAGGEQFF.